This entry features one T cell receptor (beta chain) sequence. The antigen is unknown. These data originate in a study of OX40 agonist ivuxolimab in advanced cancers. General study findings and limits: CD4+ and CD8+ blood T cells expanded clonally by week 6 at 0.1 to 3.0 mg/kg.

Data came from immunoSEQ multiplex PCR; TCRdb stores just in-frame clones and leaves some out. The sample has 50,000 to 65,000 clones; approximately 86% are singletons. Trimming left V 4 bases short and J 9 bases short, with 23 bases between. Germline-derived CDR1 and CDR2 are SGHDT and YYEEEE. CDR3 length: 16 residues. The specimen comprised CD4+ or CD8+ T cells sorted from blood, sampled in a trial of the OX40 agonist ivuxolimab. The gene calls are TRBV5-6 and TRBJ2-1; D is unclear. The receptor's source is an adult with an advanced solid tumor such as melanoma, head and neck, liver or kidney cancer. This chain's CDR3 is CASSPLRAPQPGEQFF. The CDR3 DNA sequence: TGTGCCAGCAGCCCACTCCGGGCCCCGCAACCCGGTGAGCAGTTCTTC. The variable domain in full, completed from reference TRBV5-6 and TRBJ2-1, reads DAGVTQSPTHLIKTRGQQVTLRCSPKSGHDTVSWYQQALGQGPQFIFQYYEEEERQRGNFPDRFSGHQFPNYSSELNVNALLLGDSALYLCASSPLRAPQPGEQFFGPGTRLTVL.